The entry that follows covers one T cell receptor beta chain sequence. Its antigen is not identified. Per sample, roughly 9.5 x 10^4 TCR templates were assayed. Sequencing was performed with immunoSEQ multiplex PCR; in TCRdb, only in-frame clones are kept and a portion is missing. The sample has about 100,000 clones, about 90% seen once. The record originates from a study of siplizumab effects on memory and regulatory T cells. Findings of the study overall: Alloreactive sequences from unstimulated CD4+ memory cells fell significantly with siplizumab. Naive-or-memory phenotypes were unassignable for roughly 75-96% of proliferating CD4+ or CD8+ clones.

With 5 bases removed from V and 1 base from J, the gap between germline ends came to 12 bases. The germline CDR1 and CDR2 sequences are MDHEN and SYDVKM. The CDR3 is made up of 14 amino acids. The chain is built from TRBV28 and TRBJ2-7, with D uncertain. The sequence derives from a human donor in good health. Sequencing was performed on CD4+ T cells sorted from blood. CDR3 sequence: CASSPFRASYEQYF. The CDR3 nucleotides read TGTGCCAGCAGTCCGTTTCGGGCTTCCTACGAGCAGTACTTC.